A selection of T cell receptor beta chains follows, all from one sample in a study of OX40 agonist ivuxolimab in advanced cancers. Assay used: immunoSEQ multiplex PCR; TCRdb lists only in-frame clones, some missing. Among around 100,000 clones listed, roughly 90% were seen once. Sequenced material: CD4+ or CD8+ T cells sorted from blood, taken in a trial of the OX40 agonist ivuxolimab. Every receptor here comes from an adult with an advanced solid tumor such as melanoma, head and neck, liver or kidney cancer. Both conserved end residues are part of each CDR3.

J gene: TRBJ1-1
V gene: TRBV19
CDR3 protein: CASSISGRTEAFF

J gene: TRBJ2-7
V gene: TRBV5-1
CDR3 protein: CASSLALTYEQYF

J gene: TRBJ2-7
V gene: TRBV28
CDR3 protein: CASSLERASGFIYEQYF

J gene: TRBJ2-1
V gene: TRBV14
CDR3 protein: CASSQAAGGVDEQFF

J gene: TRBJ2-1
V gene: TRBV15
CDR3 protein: CATSRGYEQFF

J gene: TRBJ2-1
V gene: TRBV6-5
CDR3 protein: CASSYSTGGKNEQFF

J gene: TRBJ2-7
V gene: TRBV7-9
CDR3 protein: CASSFHSGLGEQYF

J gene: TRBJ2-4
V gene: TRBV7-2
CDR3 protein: CASSRMGGSKNIQYF

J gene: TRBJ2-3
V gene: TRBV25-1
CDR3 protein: CASSDLPWGDTQYF

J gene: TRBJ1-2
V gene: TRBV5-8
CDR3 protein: CASRTRTANYGYTF

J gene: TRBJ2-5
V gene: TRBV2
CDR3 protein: CASTYLQGGETQYF

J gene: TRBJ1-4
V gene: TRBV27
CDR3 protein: CASSLSGRGGPNEKLFF

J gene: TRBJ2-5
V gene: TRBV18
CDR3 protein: CASSPPQHQETQYF

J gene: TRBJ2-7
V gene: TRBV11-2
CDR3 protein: CASSLVGGAVNLPEQYF

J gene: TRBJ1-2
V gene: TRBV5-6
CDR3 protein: CASSLSGFDYGYTF

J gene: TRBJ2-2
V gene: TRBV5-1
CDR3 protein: CASSLHRGAGELFF

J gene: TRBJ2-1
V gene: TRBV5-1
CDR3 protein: CASSLGPGTSGSNEQFF

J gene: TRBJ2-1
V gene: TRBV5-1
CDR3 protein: CASKDPGSYNEQFF

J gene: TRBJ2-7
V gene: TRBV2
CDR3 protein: CASSDLSGGGYEQYF

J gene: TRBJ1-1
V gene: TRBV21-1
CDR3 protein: CASSRQGPHTEAFF

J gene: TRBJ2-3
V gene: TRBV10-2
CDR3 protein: CASRAGTSSTDTQYF

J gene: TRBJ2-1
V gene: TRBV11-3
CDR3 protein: CASSRTGMNEQFF

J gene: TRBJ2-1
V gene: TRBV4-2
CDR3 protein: CASSQDSLAEAYNEQFF

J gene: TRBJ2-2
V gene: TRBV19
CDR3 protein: CASRSVGTGELFF

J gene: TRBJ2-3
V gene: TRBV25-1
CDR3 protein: CASSYRTSATTDTQYF

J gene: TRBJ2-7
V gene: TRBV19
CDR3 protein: CASSRPGYEQYF

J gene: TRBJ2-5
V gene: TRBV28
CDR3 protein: CASTLAGKETQYF

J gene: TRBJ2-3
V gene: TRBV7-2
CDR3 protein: CASSLVWQGPTSTDTQYF

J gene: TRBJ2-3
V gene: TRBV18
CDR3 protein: CASSPLGLAGRTDTQYF

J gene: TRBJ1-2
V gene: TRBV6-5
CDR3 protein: CASSYLGQGYGYTF

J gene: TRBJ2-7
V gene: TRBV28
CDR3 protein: CASSLRGGDTEQYF

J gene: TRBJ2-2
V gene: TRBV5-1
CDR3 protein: CASSLEGVTAGELFF

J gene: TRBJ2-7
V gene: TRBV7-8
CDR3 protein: CASRQRDSYEQYF

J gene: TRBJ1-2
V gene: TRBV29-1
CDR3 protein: CSVGLIGASGTGAYGYTF

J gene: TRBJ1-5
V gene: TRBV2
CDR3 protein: CASNMDQGNQPQHF

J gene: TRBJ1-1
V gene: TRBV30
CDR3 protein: CAWSRQGPPEAFF

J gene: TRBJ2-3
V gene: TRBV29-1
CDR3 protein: CSVQTSGLSTDTQYF

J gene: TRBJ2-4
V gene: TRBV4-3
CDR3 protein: CASSQGRGLGSIQYF

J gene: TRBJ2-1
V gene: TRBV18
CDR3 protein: CASSPTSGSVYEQFF

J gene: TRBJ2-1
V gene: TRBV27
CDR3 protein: CASTLRGAGVGNEQFF

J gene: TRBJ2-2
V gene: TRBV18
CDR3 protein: CASSPDRNTGELFF

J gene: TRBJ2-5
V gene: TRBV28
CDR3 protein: CASSSIRRWVNVGRETQYF